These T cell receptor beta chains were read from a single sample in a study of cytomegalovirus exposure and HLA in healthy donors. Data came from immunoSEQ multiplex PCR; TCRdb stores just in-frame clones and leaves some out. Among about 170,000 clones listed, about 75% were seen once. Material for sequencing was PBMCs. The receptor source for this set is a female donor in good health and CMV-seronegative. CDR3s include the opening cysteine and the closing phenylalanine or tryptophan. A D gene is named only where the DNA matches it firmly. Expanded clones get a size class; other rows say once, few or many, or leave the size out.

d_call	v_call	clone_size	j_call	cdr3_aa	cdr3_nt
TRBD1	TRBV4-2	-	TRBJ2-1	CASSQDGTGGNEQFF	TGTGCCAGCAGCCAAGACGGGACAGGGGGGAATGAGCAGTTCTTC
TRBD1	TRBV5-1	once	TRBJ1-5	CASSLDRGGNQPQHF	TGCGCCAGCAGCTTGGACAGGGGAGGAAATCAGCCCCAGCATTTT
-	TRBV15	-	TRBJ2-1	CATSSSRPLGNEQFF	TGTGCCACCAGCAGTTCTAGACCCCTGGGTAATGAGCAGTTCTTC
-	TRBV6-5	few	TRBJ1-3	CASSYERAGNTIYF	TGTGCCAGCAGTTATGAGAGGGCTGGAAACACCATATATTTT
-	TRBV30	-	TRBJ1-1	CAWRHGGAGTFF	TGTGCCTGGAGACACGGAGGCGCGGGAACTTTCTTT
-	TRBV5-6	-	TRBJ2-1	CASSSLGVPEQFF	TGTGCCAGCAGCTCCCTCGGGGTACCTGAGCAGTTCTTC
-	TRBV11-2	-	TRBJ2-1	CASSSTLASNNEQFF	TGTGCCAGCAGCTCCACTCTAGCGTCCAACAATGAGCAGTTCTTC
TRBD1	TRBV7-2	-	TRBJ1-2	CASSAGQGYGYTF	TGTGCCAGCAGCGCCGGACAGGGATACGGCTACACCTTC
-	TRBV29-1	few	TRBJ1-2	CSVLYGYTF	TGCAGCGTTCTCTATGGTTACACCTTC
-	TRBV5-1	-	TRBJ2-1	CASAWGAGYNEQFF	TGCGCCAGCGCTTGGGGCGCAGGGTACAATGAGCAGTTCTTC
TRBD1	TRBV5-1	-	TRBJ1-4	CASSSTGVNEKLFF	TGCGCCAGCAGCTCGACAGGGGTTAATGAAAAACTGTTTTTT
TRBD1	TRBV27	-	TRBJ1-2	CASRVPAGGPLGYTF	TGTGCCAGCAGGGTCCCGGCAGGGGGTCCCCTAGGCTACACCTTC
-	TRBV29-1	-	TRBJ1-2	CSVARDGNYGYTF	TGCAGCGTTGCCAGGGATGGCAACTATGGCTACACCTTC
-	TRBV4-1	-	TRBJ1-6	CASSQASVFEGPRSPLHF	TGCGCCAGCAGCCAAGCCAGCGTTTTCGAGGGCCCCCGGTCACCCCTCCACTTT
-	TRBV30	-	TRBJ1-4	CAWSDDRNGGNEKLFF	TGTGCCTGGAGCGACGACCGGAATGGCGGTAATGAAAAACTGTTTTTT
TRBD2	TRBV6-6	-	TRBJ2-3	CASRGSSGGVTDTQYF	TGTGCCAGCAGGGGATCTAGCGGGGGGGTCACAGATACGCAGTATTTT
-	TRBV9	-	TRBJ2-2	CASSVAGENTGELFF	TGTGCCAGCAGCGTAGCGGGGGAGAACACCGGGGAGCTGTTTTTT
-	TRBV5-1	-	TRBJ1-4	CASSLVLNEKLFF	TGCGCCAGCAGCTTGGTCTTGAATGAAAAACTGTTTTTT
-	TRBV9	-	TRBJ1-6	CASSVGGTGVTLHF	TGTGCCAGCAGCGTAGGAGGAACCGGCGTTACCCTCCACTTT
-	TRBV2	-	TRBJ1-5	CASSFRLSNQPQHF	TGTGCCAGCAGTTTCAGGCTTAGCAATCAGCCCCAGCATTTT
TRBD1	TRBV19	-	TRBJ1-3	CASRGQGGPSSGNTIYF	TGTGCCAGTAGAGGACAGGGAGGCCCGAGCTCTGGAAACACCATATATTTT
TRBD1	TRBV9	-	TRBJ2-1	CASSVAGQGLREQFF	TGTGCCAGCAGCGTAGCGGGACAGGGGTTGAGGGAGCAGTTCTTC